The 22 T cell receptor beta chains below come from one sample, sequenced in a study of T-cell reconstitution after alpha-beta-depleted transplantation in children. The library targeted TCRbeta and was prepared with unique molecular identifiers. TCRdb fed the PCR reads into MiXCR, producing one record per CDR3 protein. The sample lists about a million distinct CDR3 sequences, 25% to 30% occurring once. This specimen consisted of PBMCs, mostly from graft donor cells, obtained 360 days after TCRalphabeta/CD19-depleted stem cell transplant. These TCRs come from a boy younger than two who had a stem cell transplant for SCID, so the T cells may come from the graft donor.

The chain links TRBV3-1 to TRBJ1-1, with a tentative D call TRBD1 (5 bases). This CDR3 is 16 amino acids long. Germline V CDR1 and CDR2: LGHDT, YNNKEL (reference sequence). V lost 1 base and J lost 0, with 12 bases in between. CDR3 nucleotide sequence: TGTGCCAGCAGCCAAGTTTGGGGCAGGATGAACACTGAAGCTTTCTTT. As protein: CASSQVWGRMNTEAFF.

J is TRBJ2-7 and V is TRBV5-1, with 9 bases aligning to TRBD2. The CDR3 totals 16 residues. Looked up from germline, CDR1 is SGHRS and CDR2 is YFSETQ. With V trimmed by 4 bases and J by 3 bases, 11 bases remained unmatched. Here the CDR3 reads CASSVGGAGGIYEQYF. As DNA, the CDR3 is TGCGCCAGCAGCGTCGGAGGGGCGGGGGGGATCTACGAGCAGTACTTC.

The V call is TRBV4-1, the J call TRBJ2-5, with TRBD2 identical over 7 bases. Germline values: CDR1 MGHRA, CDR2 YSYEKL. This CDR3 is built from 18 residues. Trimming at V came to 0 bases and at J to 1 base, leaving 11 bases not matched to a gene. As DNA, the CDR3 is TGCGCCAGCAGCCAAGATAGTTGGGCTAGCGGTTTCCAAGAGACCCAGTACTTC. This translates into CASSQDSWASGFQETQYF.

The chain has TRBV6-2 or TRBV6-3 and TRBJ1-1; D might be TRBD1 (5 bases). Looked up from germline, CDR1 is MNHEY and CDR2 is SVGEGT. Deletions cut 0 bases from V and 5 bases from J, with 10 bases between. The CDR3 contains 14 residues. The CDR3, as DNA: TGTGCCAGCAGTTACTCTTGGGCAGGGACTGAAGCTTTCTTT. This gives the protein CASSYSWAGTEAFF.

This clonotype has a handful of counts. The chain's CDR3 is CASSLGPPSYEQYF. DNA of the CDR3: TGTGCCAGCAGCTTAGGTCCTCCTTCCTACGAGCAGTACTTC. This chain joins TRBV7-2 and TRBJ2-7; D gene ambiguous. The V end lost 1 base, the J end lost 1 base, and 8 bases lay between the germline ends. The CDR3 has 14 residues. Germline V gene lookup returns CDR1 SGHTA and CDR2 FQGNSA.

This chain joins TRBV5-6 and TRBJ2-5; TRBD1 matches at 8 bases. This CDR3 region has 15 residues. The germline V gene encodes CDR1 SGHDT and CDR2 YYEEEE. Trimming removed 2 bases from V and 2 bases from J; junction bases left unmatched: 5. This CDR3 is CASSLGYRGQETQYF. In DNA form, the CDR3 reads TGTGCCAGCAGCTTAGGTTACAGGGGGCAAGAGACCCAGTACTTC. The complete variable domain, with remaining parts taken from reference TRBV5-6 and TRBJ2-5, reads DAGVTQSPTHLIKTRGQQVTLRCSPKSGHDTVSWYQQALGQGPQFIFQYYEEEERQRGNFPDRFSGHQFPNYSSELNVNALLLGDSALYLCASSLGYRGQETQYFGPGTRLLVL.

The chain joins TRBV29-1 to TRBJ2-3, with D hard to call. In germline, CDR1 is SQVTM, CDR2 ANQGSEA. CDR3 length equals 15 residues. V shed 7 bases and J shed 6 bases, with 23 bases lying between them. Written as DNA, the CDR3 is TGCAGCGGCGACCGACTTACAACCGTCCTGGATACGCAGTATTTT. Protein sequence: CSGDRLTTVLDTQYF.

The CDR3 region is CASSHGERRQETQYF. For the CDR3, the DNA is TGTGCCAGCAGCCACGGGGAAAGGAGGCAAGAGACCCAGTACTTC. The rearrangement links TRBV3-1 to TRBJ2-5, with D perhaps matching TRBD2 (5 bases). V lost 3 bases to trimming and J lost 2 bases, with 13 bases between them. Germline values: CDR1 LGHDT, CDR2 YNNKEL (reference sequence). The CDR3 is 15 residues long.

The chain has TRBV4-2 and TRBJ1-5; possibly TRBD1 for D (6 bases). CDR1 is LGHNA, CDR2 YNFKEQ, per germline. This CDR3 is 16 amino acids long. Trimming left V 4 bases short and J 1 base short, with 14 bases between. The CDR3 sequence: CASSPEGGRSNQPQHF. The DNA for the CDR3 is TGTGCCAGCAGCCCCGAGGGGGGGAGAAGCAATCAGCCCCAGCATTTT.

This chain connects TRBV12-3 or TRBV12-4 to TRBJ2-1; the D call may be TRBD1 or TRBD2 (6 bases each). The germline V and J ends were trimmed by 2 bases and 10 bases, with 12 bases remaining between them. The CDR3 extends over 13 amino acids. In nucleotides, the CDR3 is TGTGCCAGCAGTTTAAGGAGGGGGTGGGAGCAGTTCTTC. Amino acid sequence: CASSLRRGWEQFF.

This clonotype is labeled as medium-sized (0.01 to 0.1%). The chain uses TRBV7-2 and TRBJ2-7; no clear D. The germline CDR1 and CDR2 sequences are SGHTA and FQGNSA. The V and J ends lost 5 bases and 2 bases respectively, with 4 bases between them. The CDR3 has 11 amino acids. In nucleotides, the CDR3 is TGTGCCAGCAGCGTGGCCTACGAGCAGTACTTC. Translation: CASSVAYEQYF.

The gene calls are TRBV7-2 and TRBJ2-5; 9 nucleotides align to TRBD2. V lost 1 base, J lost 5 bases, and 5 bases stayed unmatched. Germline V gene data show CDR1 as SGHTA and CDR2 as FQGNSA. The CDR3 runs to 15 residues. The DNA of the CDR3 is TGTGCCAGCAGCTTAGTTGGGCTAGCGGGGGAGACCCAGTACTTC. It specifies CASSLVGLAGETQYF. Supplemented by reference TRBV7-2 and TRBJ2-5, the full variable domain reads GAGVSQSPSNKVTEKGKDVELRCDPISGHTALYWYRQSLGQGLEFLIYFQGNSAPDKSGLPSDRFSAERTGGSVSTLTIQRTQQEDSAVYLCASSLVGLAGETQYFGPGTRLLVL.

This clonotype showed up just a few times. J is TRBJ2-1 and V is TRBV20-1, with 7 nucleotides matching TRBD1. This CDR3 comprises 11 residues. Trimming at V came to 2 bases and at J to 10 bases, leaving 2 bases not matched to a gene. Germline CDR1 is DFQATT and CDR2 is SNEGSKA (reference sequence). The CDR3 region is CSARRTGEQFF. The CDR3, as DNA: TGCAGTGCTAGAAGGACAGGCGAGCAGTTCTTC.

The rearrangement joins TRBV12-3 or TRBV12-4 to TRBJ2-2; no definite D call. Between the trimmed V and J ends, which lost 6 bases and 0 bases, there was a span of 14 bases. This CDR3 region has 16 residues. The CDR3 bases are TGTGCCAGCAGCCCACAAAACAATGCGAACACCGGGGAGCTGTTTTTT. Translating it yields CASSPQNNANTGELFF.

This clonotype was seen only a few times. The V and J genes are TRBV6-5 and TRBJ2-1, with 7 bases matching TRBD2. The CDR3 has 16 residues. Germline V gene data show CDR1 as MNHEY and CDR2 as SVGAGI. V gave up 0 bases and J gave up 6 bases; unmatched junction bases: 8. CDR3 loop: CASSYSSRGGRNEQFF. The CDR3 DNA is TGTGCCAGCAGTTACTCGTCTCGCGGGGGACGCAATGAGCAGTTCTTC.

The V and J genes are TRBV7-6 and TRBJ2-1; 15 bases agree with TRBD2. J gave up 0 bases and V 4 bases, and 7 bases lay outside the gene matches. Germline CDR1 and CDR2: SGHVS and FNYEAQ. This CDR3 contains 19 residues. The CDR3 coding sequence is TGTGCCAGCAGCTCCCCGGGACTAGCGGGGGGTAGCTCCTACAATGAGCAGTTCTTC. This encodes CASSSPGLAGGSSYNEQFF.

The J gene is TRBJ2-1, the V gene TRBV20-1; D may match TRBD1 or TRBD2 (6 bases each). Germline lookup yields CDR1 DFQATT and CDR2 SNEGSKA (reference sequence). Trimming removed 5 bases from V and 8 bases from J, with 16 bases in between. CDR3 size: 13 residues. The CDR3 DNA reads TGCAGTGCTCAGAACAGGGAGGTAGATGAGCAGTTCTTC. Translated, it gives CSAQNREVDEQFF.

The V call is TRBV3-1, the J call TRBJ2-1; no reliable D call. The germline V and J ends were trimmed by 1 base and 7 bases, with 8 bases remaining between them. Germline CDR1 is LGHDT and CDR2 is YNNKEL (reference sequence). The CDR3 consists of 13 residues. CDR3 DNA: TGTGCCAGCAGCCAAGGCCAGTGGAATGAGCAGTTCTTC. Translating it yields CASSQGQWNEQFF.

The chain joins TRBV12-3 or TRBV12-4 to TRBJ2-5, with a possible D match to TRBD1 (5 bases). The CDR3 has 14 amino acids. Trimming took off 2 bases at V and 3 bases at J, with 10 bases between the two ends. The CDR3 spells CASSLTAGKETQYF. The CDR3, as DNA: TGTGCCAGCAGTTTAACGGCAGGGAAAGAGACCCAGTACTTC.

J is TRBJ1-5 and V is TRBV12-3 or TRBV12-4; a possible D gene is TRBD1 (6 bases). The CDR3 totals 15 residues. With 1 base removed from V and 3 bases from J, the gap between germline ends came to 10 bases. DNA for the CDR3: TGTGCCAGCAGTTTAGTCGGACAGTTCAATCAGCCCCAGCATTTT. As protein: CASSLVGQFNQPQHF.

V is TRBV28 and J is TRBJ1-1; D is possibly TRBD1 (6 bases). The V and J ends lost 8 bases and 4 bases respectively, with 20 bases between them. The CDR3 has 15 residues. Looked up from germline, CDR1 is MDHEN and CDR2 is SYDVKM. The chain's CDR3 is CASGLRGKSRTEAFF. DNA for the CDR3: TGTGCCAGCGGGCTCAGGGGAAAATCACGCACTGAAGCTTTCTTT. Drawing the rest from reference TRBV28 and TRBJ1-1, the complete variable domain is DVKVTQSSRYLVKRTGEKVFLECVQDMDHENMFWYRQDPGLGLRLIYFSYDVKMKEKGDIPEGYSVSREKKERFSLILESASTNQTSMYLCASGLRGKSRTEAFFGQGTRLTVV.

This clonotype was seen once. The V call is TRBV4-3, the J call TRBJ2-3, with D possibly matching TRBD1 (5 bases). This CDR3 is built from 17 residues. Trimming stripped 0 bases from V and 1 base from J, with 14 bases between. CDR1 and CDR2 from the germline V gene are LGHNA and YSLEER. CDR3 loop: CASSQDPQGPGTDTQYF. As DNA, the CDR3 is TGCGCCAGCAGCCAAGACCCCCAGGGCCCCGGCACAGATACGCAGTATTTT.